Listed here is a single T cell receptor (beta chain). Per the study methods: Estimated nucleated cell counts came from reference gene primer amplification. Clones were read by immunoSEQ multiplex PCR, and TCRdb kept only the in-frame ones, dropping some. V and J calls and clone size are as listed in that table; D and trimming were resolved from the DNA. The data show just under 50,000 clones, more than 90% seen once. The CDR3 length is 14 residues. Per germline, CDR1 MNHEY and CDR2 SMNVEV (reference sequence). V lost 5 bases and J lost 2, with 13 bases in between. These data come from a study of blood T cell repertoires in COVID-19. The wider study: Specimens from acute and convalescent COVID-19 originated in the United States, Italy and Spain. In each case, the material was cDNA or gDNA derived from T cells, B-cell-depleted T cells, or PBMCs.

This clonotype was sampled from a human donor in a cohort sampled during active COVID-19. This chain joins TRBV27 and TRBJ2-7; weak D call: TRBD1 (5 bases). The sequencing sample was made of peripheral blood. DNA for the CDR3: TGTGCCAGCAGTGTGGCAGGGATCCCCTACGAGCAGTACTTC. This gives the protein CASSVAGIPYEQYF.